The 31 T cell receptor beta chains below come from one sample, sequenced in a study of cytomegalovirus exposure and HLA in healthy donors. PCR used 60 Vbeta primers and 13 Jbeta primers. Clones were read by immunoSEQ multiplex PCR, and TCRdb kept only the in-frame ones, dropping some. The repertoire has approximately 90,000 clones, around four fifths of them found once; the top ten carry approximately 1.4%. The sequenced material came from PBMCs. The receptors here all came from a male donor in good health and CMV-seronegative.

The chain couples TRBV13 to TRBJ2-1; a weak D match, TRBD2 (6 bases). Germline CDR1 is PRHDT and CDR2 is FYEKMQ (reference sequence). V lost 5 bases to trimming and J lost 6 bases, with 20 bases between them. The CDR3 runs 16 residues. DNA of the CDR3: TGTGCCAGCAGCCGATCGCCGCGTCGGGGGAGCAATGAGCAGTTCTTC. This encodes CASSRSPRRGSNEQFF. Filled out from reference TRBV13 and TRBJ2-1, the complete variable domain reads AAGVIQSPRHLIKEKRETATLKCYPIPRHDTVYWYQQGPGQDPQFLISFYEKMQSDKGSIPDRFSAQQFSDYHSELNMSSLELGDSALYFCASSRSPRRGSNEQFFGPGTRLTVL.

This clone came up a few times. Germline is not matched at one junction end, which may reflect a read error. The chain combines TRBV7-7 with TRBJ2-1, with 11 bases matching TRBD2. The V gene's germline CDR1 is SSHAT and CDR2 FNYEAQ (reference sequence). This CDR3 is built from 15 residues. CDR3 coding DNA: TGTGCTAGCAGCTTAGTAGCGGGGGGGCAGGGGGAGCAGTTCTTC. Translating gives CASSLVAGGQGEQFF.

CDR3 in amino acids: CASSSLAGGTGELFF. The CDR3 region has the DNA TGTGCCAGCAGCTCCTTAGCGGGAGGGACCGGGGAGCTGTTTTTT. The V call is TRBV7-2, the J call TRBJ2-2; the match to TRBD2 covers 11 bases. J gave up 5 bases and V 4 bases, and 3 bases lay outside the gene matches. Germline CDR1 is SGHTA and CDR2 is FQGNSA. The CDR3 spans 15 residues.

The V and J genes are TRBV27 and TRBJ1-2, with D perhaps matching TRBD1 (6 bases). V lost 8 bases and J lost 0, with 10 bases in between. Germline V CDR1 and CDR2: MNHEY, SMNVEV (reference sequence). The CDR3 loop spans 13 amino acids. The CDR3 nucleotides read TGTGCCAGCCATGGACAGACTAACTATGGCTACACCTTC. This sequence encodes CASHGQTNYGYTF.

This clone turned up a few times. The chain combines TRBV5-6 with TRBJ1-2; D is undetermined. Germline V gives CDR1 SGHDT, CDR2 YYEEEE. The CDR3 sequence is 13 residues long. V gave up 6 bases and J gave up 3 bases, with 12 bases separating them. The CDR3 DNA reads TGTGCCAGCACCAAAGAGAGAGACTATGGCTACACCTTC. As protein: CASTKERDYGYTF.

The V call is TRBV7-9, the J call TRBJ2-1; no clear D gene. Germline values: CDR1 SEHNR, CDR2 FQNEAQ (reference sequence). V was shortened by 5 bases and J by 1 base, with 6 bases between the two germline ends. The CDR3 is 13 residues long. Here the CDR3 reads CASSTSSYNEQFF. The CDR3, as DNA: TGTGCCAGCAGCACTTCTTCCTACAATGAGCAGTTCTTC.

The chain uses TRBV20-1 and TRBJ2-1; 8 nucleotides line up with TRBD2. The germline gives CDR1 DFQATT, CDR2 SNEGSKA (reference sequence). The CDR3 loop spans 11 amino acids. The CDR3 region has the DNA TGCAGAGCGGGGGCGGGCAATGAGCAGTTCTTC. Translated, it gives CRAGAGNEQFF.

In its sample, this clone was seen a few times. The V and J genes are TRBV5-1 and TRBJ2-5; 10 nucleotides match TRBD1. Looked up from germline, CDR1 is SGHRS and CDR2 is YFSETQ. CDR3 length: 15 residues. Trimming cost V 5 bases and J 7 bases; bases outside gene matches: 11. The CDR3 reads CASSPTGDRGWTQYF. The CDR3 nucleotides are TGCGCCAGCAGTCCGACAGGGGACAGGGGATGGACCCAGTACTTC.

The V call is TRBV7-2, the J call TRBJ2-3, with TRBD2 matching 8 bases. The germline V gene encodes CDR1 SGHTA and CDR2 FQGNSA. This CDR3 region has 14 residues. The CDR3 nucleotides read TGTGCGACACGGGGGGGGCTAGGCACAGATACGCAGTATTTT. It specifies CATRGGLGTDTQYF. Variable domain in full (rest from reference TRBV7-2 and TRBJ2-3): GAGVSQSPSNKVTEKGKDVELRCDPISGHTALYWYRQSLGQGLEFLIYFQGNSAPDKSGLPSDRFSAERTGGSVSTLTIQRTQQEDSAVYLCATRGGLGTDTQYFGPGTRLTVL.

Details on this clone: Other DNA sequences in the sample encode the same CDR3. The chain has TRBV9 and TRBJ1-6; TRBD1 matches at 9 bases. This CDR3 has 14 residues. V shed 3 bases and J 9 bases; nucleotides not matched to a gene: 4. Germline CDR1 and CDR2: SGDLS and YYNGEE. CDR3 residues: CASSDGTGRSPLHF. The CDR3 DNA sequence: TGTGCCAGCAGCGATGGGACAGGGCGTTCACCCCTCCACTTT.

Written as DNA, the CDR3 is TGTGCCAGCAGACAAAGGGGTACAACTAATGAAAAACTGTTTTTT. Residues: CASRQRGTTNEKLFF. The chain has TRBV6-6 and TRBJ1-4; tentative D call: TRBD1 (5 bases). The CDR3 consists of 15 residues. Looked up from germline, CDR1 is MNHNY and CDR2 is SVGAGI (reference sequence). V lost 6 bases, J lost 0 bases, and 11 bases lay in between.

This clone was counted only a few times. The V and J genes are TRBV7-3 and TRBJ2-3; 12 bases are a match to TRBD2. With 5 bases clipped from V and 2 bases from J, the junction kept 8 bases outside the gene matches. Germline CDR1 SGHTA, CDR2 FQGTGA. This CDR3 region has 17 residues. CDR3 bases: TGTGCCAGCAGCCCCCGGACTAGCGGGACGAACACAGATACGCAGTATTTT. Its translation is CASSPRTSGTNTDTQYF.

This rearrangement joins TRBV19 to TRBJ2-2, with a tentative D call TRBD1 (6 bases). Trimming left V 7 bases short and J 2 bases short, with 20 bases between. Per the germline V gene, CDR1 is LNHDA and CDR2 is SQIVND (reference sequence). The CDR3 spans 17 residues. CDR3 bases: TGTGCCAGTAATCCCCTCACAGGGCAGTTAAACACCGGGGAGCTGTTTTTT. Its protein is CASNPLTGQLNTGELFF.

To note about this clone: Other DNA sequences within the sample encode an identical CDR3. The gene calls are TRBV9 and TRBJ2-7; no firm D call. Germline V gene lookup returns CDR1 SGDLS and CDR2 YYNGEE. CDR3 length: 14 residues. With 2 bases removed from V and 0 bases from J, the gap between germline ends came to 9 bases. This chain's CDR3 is CASSVEGGSYEQYF. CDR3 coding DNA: TGTGCCAGCAGCGTGGAAGGCGGCTCCTACGAGCAGTACTTC.

The CDR3 loop reads CASSLGRGGPNYGYTF. The CDR3 coding sequence is TGTGCCAGCAGCTTAGGCCGGGGGGGGCCTAACTATGGCTACACCTTC. This chain uses TRBV13 with TRBJ1-2, with D possibly being TRBD1 (6 bases). CDR1 and CDR2 from the germline V gene are PRHDT and FYEKMQ (reference sequence). The CDR3 has 16 amino acids. V dropped 0 bases and J dropped 0 bases, with 11 bases sitting between them.

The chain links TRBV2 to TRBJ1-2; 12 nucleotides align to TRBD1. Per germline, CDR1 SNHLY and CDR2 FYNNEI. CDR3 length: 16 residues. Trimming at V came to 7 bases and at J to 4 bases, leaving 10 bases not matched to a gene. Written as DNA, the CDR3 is TGTGCCAGCACGGGACAGGGGGCGTCCTTCTCCTATGGCTACACCTTC. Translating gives CASTGQGASFSYGYTF.

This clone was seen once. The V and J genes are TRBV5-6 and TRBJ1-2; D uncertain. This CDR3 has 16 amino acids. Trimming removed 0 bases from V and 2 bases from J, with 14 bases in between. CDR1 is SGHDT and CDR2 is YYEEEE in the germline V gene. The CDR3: CASSLDYLAGNYGYTF. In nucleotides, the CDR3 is TGTGCCAGCAGCTTGGATTATTTGGCAGGAAACTATGGCTACACCTTC.

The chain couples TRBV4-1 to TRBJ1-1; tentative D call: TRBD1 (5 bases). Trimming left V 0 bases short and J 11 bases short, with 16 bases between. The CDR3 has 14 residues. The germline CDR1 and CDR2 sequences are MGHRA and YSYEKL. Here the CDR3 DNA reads TGCGCCAGCAGCCAAGAACAATCGGCCCCAGGGGCTTTCTTT. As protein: CASSQEQSAPGAFF.

The CDR3: CASSPGVGRALYGYTF. The CDR3 nucleotides are TGTGCCAGCAGTCCTGGAGTCGGCAGGGCCCTATATGGCTACACCTTC. This chain joins TRBV27 and TRBJ1-2; weak D call: TRBD1 (5 bases). There are 16 residues in the CDR3. V gave up 5 bases and J gave up 5 bases, with 21 bases separating them. Germline-derived CDR1 and CDR2 are MNHEY and SMNVEV (reference sequence).

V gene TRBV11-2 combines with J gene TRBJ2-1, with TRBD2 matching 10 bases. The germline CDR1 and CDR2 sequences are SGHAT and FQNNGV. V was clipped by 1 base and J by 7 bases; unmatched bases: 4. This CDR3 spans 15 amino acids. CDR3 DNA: TGTGCCAGCAGCTTAGCACTAGCGGGATGGAATGAGCAGTTCTTC. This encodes CASSLALAGWNEQFF.

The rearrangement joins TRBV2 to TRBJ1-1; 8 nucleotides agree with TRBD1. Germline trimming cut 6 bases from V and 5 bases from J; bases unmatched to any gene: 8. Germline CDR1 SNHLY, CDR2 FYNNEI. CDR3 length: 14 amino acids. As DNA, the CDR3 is TGTGCCAGCAGCACAACAGGGGGAGAGACTGAAGCTTTCTTT. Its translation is CASSTTGGETEAFF.

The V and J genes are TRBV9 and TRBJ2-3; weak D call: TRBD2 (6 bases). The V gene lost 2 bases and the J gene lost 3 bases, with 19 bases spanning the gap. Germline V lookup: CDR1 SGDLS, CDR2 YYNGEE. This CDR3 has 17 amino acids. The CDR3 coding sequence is TGTGCCAGCAGCGTGTCCTGGGGGGTAGCGGCGACAGATACGCAGTATTTT. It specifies CASSVSWGVAATDTQYF.

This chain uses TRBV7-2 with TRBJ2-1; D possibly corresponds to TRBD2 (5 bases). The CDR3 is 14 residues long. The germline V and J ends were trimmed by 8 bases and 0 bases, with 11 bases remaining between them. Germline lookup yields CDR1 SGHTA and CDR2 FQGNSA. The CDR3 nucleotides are TGTGCCAGCTCGGGGAGAAGCTCCTACAATGAGCAGTTCTTC. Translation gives CASSGRSSYNEQFF.

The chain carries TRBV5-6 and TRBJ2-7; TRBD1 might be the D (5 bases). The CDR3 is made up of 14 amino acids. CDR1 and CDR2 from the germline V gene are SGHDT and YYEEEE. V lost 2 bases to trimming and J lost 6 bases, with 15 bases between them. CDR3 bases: TGTGCCAGCAGCTTAGGAGCCAGGGTGTCCGAGCAGTACTTC. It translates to CASSLGARVSEQYF.

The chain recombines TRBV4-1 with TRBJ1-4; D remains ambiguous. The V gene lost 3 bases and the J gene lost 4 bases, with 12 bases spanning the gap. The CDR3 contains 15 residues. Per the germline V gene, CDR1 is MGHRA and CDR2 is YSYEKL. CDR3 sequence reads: CASSQTTGNNEKLFF. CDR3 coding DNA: TGCGCCAGCAGCCAGACGACGGGGAATAATGAAAAACTGTTTTTT.

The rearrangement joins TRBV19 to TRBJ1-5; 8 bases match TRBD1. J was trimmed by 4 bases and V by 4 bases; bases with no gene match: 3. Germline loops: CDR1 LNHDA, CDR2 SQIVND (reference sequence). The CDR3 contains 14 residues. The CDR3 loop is CASSTTGENQPQHF. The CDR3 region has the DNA TGTGCCAGTAGTACGACAGGGGAAAATCAGCCCCAGCATTTT.

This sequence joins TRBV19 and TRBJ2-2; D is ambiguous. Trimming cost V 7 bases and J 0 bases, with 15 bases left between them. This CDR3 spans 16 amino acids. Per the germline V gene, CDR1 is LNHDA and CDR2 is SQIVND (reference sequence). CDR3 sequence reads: CASKIDQATNTGELFF. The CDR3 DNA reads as TGTGCCAGTAAAATTGACCAAGCGACGAACACCGGGGAGCTGTTTTTT.

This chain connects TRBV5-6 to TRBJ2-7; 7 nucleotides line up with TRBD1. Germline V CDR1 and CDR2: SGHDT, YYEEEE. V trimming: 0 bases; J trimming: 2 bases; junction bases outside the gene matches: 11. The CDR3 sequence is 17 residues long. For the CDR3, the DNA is TGTGCCAGCAGCTTGGTAATGGGGACAGAGAATACCTACGAGCAGTACTTC. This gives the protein CASSLVMGTENTYEQYF.

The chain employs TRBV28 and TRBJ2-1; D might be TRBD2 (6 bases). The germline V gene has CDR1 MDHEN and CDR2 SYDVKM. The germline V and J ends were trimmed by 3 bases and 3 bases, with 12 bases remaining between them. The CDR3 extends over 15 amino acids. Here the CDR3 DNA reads TGTGCCAGCAGTTTTTCTAGCGCAAACTACAATGAGCAGTTCTTC. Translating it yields CASSFSSANYNEQFF.

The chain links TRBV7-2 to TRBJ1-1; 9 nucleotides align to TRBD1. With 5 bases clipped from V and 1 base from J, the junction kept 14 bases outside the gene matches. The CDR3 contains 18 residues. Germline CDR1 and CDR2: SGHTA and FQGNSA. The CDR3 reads CASSGGRTGALGNTEAFF. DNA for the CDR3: TGTGCCAGCAGCGGAGGGAGGACAGGGGCCCTCGGGAACACTGAAGCTTTCTTT.

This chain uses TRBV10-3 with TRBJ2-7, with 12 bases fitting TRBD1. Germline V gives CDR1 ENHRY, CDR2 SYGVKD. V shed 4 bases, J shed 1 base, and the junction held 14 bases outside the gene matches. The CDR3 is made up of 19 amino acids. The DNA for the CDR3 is TGTGCCATCAGTGGGTCTTCCACCGGGACAGGGGGCAGTTCCTACGAGCAGTACTTC. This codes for CAISGSSTGTGGSSYEQYF.